The T cell receptor (beta chain) under discussion was sequenced for a study of metastatic and nonmetastatic thyroid tumors. As for the study in general: Repertoire data that came from the blood and tumor or nodule tissue of malignant and benign thyroid patients were compared.

Trimming took 4 bases from V and 0 from J, leaving 19 bases between them. Per the germline V gene, CDR1 is SGHNT and CDR2 is YENEEA. The CDR3 runs to 18 residues. No treatment had been given to any patient before thyroid surgery. TCRdb recomputed clones from the PCR reads via MiXCR. The table shows tens of thousands of clones, with 10% to 15% occurring only once. This clone was picked up many times. This clonotype was obtained from a female donor with papillary thyroid cancer or a benign thyroid nodule (not recorded which). Some clones in this sample may be carry-over from other donors' samples. The chain combines TRBV11-3 with TRBJ1-3; possibly TRBD1 for D (5 bases). The specimen was blood. The CDR3 sequence is CASSSPTGWGRSGNTIYF. The CDR3 region has the DNA TGTGCCAGCAGCTCCCCGACGGGTTGGGGACGCTCTGGAAACACCATATATTTT.